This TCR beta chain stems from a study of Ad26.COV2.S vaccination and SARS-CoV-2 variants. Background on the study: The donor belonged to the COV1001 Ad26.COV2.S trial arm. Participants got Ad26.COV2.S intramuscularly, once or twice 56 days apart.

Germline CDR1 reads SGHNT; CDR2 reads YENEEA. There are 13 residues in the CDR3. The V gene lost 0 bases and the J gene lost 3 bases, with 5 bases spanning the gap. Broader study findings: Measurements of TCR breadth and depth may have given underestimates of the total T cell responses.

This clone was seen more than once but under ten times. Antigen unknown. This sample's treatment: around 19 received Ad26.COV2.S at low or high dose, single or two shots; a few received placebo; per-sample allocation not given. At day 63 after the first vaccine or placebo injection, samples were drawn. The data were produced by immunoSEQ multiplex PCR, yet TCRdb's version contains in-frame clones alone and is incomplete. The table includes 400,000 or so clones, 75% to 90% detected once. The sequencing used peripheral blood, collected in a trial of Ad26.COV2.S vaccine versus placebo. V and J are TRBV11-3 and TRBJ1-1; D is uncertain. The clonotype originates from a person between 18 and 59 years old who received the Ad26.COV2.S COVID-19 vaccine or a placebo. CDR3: CASSLDSHTEAFF. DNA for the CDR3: TGTGCCAGCAGCTTAGACAGCCACACTGAAGCTTTCTTT.